The rows below give T cell receptor beta chains drawn from one sample of a study of cytomegalovirus exposure and HLA in healthy donors. Data came from immunoSEQ multiplex PCR; TCRdb stores just in-frame clones and leaves some out. The sample holds about 100,000 clones; 81% are singletons and the top ten take 2% to 2.5%. The material sequenced was PBMCs. These receptors were taken from a man younger than 45 in good health and CMV-seronegative. The CDR3 runs from the conserved cysteine through the conserved F or W. The D gene is left open where the match is weak. Only some rows state a clone size, as once, few, many or a class for expanded clones.

D	V	size	J	CDR3	DNA
.	TRBV10-2	once	TRBJ1-4	CASKGQTRSTNEKLFF	TGCGCCAGCAAAGGACAGACGCGCTCAACTAATGAAAAACTGTTTTTT
.	TRBV6-5	.	TRBJ2-7	CASSYVSGGTGGQYF	TGTGCCAGCAGTTATGTCTCAGGGGGGACTGGTGGGCAGTACTTC
TRBD1	TRBV30	.	TRBJ1-1	CAWTRQGITEAFF	TGTGCCTGGACCAGACAGGGAATCACTGAAGCTTTCTTT
.	TRBV5-6	.	TRBJ1-5	CASSLGSQPQHF	TGTGCCAGCAGCTTGGGTAGTCAGCCCCAGCATTTT
.	TRBV6-5	.	TRBJ2-2	CASAGPGAGELFF	TGTGCCAGCGCCGGACCGGGGGCCGGGGAGCTGTTTTTT
.	TRBV30	.	TRBJ2-3	CAWARGDTQYF	TGTGCCTGGGCTAGAGGGGATACGCAGTATTTT
TRBD2	TRBV6-1	once	TRBJ2-5	CASSLSAGDQETQYF	TGCGCCAGCAGCCTCTCAGCGGGAGACCAAGAGACCCAGTACTTC
.	TRBV2	few	TRBJ1-6	CASRRDGPNSPLHF	TGTGCCAGCAGGCGGGACGGCCCGAATTCACCCCTCCACTTT
.	TRBV2	once	TRBJ1-5	CASSEGGRWGNQPQHF	TGTGCCAGCAGTGAAGGCGGGCGGTGGGGCAATCAGCCCCAGCATTTT
TRBD2	TRBV4-1	.	TRBJ2-5	CASSRPSGGGQETQYF	TGCGCCAGCAGCCGACCTAGCGGGGGAGGCCAAGAGACCCAGTACTTC
TRBD2	TRBV30	.	TRBJ2-1	CAWHSGSVTNEQFF	TGTGCCTGGCATAGCGGGAGTGTCACCAATGAGCAGTTCTTC
.	TRBV6-1	.	TRBJ1-1	CASSEARAGRNTEAFF	TGTGCCAGCAGTGAAGCGCGAGCGGGGAGGAACACTGAAGCTTTCTTT
.	TRBV9	.	TRBJ2-1	CASSAQGTPNEQFF	TGTGCCAGCAGCGCACAGGGTACTCCTAATGAGCAGTTCTTC
TRBD1	TRBV30	.	TRBJ2-1	CAWVPGQGFNEQFF	TGTGCCTGGGTTCCGGGACAGGGTTTCAATGAGCAGTTCTTC
.	TRBV27	.	TRBJ1-5	CASSFLGDNQPQHF	TGTGCCAGCAGCTTCCTCGGTGACAATCAGCCCCAGCATTTT
.	TRBV30	.	TRBJ2-1	CAWSALQQFF	TGTGCCTGGAGTGCCCTCCAGCAGTTCTTC
TRBD1	TRBV4-1	.	TRBJ1-2	CASSQGLQGGTSYGYTF	TGCGCCAGCAGCCAAGGCTTACAGGGGGGAACCTCATATGGCTACACCTTC
.	TRBV28	.	TRBJ2-1	CASSSLPKGAYNEQFF	TGTGCCAGCAGCTCCCTCCCAAAGGGAGCCTACAATGAGCAGTTCTTC
.	TRBV2	.	TRBJ1-2	CASSEWENYGYTF	TGTGCCAGCAGTGAATGGGAGAACTATGGCTACACCTTC
.	TRBV29-1	.	TRBJ2-2	CSVRGGQNTGELFF	TGCAGCGTCCGCGGCGGGCAGAACACCGGGGAGCTGTTTTTT
.	TRBV4-1	.	TRBJ2-1	CASSQDTPGNNEQFF	TGCGCCAGCAGCCAAGATACCCCCGGGAACAATGAGCAGTTCTTC
TRBD1	TRBV5-6	.	TRBJ2-7	CASIGTDLSQYF	TGTGCCAGCATAGGGACAGACCTTAGCCAGTACTTC
.	TRBV5-1	.	TRBJ2-3	CASSLGASPDTQYF	TGCGCCAGCAGCTTGGGAGCCTCTCCAGATACGCAGTATTTT
.	TRBV6-5	.	TRBJ2-7	CASSYSRQSSYEQYF	TGTGCCAGCAGTTACTCGAGGCAGAGCTCCTACGAGCAGTACTTC
TRBD2	TRBV7-2	.	TRBJ2-1	CASSDPGLAGGSDEQFF	TGTGCCAGCAGTGATCCGGGACTAGCGGGGGGGTCCGATGAGCAGTTCTTC
.	TRBV21-1	.	TRBJ2-7	CASSQGEWKASHKNGVYEQYF	TGTGCCAGCAGCCAAGGAGAGTGGAAAGCGTCTCACAAAAACGGGGTTTACGAGCAGTACTTC
.	TRBV29-1	once	TRBJ2-2	CSVVREAGELFF	TGCAGCGTTGTCAGGGAGGCCGGGGAGCTGTTTTTT
.	TRBV4-1	few	TRBJ2-2	CASSQVRAGQRTGELFF	TGCGCCAGCAGCCAAGTCCGGGCAGGGCAGCGTACCGGGGAGCTGTTTTTT
TRBD2	TRBV9	.	TRBJ2-5	CASSVAGSGAETQYF	TGTGCCAGCAGCGTAGCCGGTAGCGGGGCAGAGACCCAGTACTTC
TRBD1	TRBV2	.	TRBJ1-1	CASSWTGSTEAFF	TGTGCCAGCAGTTGGACAGGGAGCACTGAAGCTTTCTTT
.	TRBV7-8	once	TRBJ2-5	CASSLPGYQETQYF	TGTGCCAGCAGCTTACCAGGGTACCAAGAGACCCAGTACTTC
TRBD1	TRBV5-4	.	TRBJ1-2	CASRPGQGSGYTF	TGTGCCAGCAGGCCCGGACAGGGTAGCGGCTACACCTTC
.	TRBV9	once	TRBJ2-2	CASSVGGNTGELFF	TGTGCCAGCAGCGTAGGAGGGAACACCGGGGAGCTGTTTTTT
.	TRBV29-1	once	TRBJ1-1	CSVRPRRATEAFF	TGCAGCGTCCGACCTCGGAGGGCCACTGAAGCTTTCTTT
.	TRBV6-1	.	TRBJ2-7	CASSDGYEQYF	TGTGCCAGCAGTGACGGCTACGAGCAGTACTTC
.	TRBV7-9	.	TRBJ1-2	CASTEGGGNYGYTF	TGTGCCAGCACCGAGGGGGGGGGTAACTATGGCTACACCTTC
.	TRBV4-2	.	TRBJ2-3	CASSQGGNTQYF	TGTGCCAGCAGCCAAGGAGGGAATACGCAGTATTTT
TRBD1	TRBV5-4	.	TRBJ2-5	CASSPDRGETQYF	TGTGCCAGCAGCCCTGACAGGGGAGAGACCCAGTACTTC
.	TRBV15	.	TRBJ1-2	CATSRAIGGYTF	TGTGCCACCAGCAGGGCAATTGGTGGCTACACCTTC
.	TRBV30	.	TRBJ2-1	CAWSAGVSGNEQFF	TGTGCCTGGAGTGCGGGGGTTTCCGGGAATGAGCAGTTCTTC
TRBD1	TRBV11-2	.	TRBJ2-7	CASSSRQGAYEQYF	TGTGCCAGCAGCTCGCGACAGGGGGCGTACGAGCAGTACTTC
.	TRBV7-9	.	TRBJ1-5	CASSLVGGNQPQHF	TGTGCCAGCAGCTTAGTCGGGGGCAATCAGCCCCAGCATTTT
TRBD2	TRBV7-9	.	TRBJ2-3	CASSTAGRVDTQYF	TGTGCCAGCAGCACCGCCGGGAGGGTAGATACGCAGTATTTT
.	TRBV29-1	.	TRBJ1-3	CSVDLGEHGNTIYF	TGCAGCGTTGATCTGGGAGAGCATGGAAACACCATATATTTT
TRBD1	TRBV10-2	.	TRBJ2-7	CAVGQGGYEQYF	TGCGCCGTCGGACAGGGGGGGTACGAGCAGTACTTC
TRBD1	TRBV11-3	.	TRBJ1-6	CASSLTGNSPLHF	TGTGCCAGCAGCCTGACAGGGAATTCACCCCTCCACTTT
TRBD1	TRBV11-1	.	TRBJ1-1	CASSLGWTGGAFTEAFF	TGTGCCAGCAGCTTAGGGTGGACAGGGGGCGCATTCACTGAAGCTTTCTTT
.	TRBV6-5	.	TRBJ1-4	CASRNDAGENEKLFF	TGTGCCAGCAGAAACGACGCAGGGGAAAATGAAAAACTGTTTTTT
.	TRBV6-4	.	TRBJ1-1	CAKSTSSLGYPFF	TGTGCCAAATCGACTTCGTCCCTAGGTTACCCTTTCTTT
TRBD2	TRBV2	.	TRBJ2-1	CASSDSSGGDNEQFF	TGTGCCAGCAGTGACTCTAGCGGGGGGGATAATGAGCAGTTCTTC
TRBD1	TRBV5-4	.	TRBJ1-1	CASSWGQGEIEAFF	TGTGCCAGCAGCTGGGGACAGGGGGAGATTGAAGCTTTCTTT
.	TRBV28	.	TRBJ1-4	CASSSDSFGKLFF	TGTGCCAGCAGTTCGGACAGTTTCGGAAAACTGTTTTTT
TRBD2	TRBV6-5	few	TRBJ2-2	CASSSPGLADTGELFF	TGTGCCAGCAGTTCCCCCGGTCTAGCGGACACCGGGGAGCTGTTTTTT
.	TRBV11-2	.	TRBJ2-5	CASSLVGLLETQYF	TGTGCCAGCAGCTTAGTGGGACTCTTGGAGACCCAGTACTTC
TRBD2	TRBV9	.	TRBJ2-1	CASSALAASYNEQFF	TGTGCCAGCAGTGCACTAGCGGCTTCCTACAATGAGCAGTTCTTC